This T cell receptor (beta chain) is drawn from a study of shared clonotypes between healthy human individuals. General study results and limits: Rarefaction curves obtained for sorted subsets showed sequencing incomplete despite large depth. An expected dependence of interdonor clonotype sharing on sequencing depth was noted.

Trimming pared 0 bases from V and 0 bases from J, leaving 11 bases between. Per the germline V gene, CDR1 is MNHNY and CDR2 is SVGAGI (reference sequence). This CDR3 region has 16 residues. From CD4+ cells came CD45RA+ naive and CD45RA-negative memory subsets. Comment on this clone: What it recognizes is unknown.

Genomic DNA from each subset was divided evenly over several immunoSEQ plates. The protocol was immunoSEQ multiplex PCR, while the TCRdb copy is restricted to in-frame clones and leaves out a portion. The table shows 2 million to 3 million clones, with roughly 93% occurring only once. The TCR originated in a man between 18 and 29 years old in good health. Some clones in this sample may be carry-over from other donors' samples. Sequenced sample: naive CD4+ T cells from PBMCs. Sample subset: CD45RA+ positively selected. The chain recombines TRBV6-6 with TRBJ1-1, with D possibly matching TRBD1 (6 bases). CDR3 bases: TGTGCCAGCAGTTACTCAAGGGACACCATGAACACTGAAGCTTTCTTT. As protein: CASSYSRDTMNTEAFF.